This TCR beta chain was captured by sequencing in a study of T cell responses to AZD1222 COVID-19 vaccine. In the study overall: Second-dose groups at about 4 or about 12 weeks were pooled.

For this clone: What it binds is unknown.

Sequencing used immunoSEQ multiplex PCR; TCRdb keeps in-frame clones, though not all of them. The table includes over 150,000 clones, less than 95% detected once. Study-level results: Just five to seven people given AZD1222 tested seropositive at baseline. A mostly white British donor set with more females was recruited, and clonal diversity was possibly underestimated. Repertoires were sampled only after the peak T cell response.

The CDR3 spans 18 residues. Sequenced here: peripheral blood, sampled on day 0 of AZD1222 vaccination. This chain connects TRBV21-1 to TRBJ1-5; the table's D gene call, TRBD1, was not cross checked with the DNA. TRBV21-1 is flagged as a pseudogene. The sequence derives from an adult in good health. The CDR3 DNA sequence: TGTGCCAGCAGCAAAGCAGTGGGCCGTAATTATAGCAATCAGCCCCAGCATTTT. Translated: CASSKAVGRNYSNQPQHF.